Listed below are T cell receptor beta chains from one sample, sequenced in a study of cytomegalovirus exposure and HLA in healthy donors. Only in-frame clones appear in the TCRdb table, and some are missing; sequencing was by immunoSEQ multiplex PCR. The sample contains 110,000 to 150,000 clones, about 94% of which appear only once. Sequenced material: PBMCs. The receptors derive from a man between 18 and 29 years old in good health and CMV-seropositive. Each CDR3 is given without its conserved first and last residue.

>TRBV6-1|TRBJ2-1
ASRTSGKNEQF
>TRBV2|TRBJ2-1
ASSPGLAGKNEQF
>TRBV6-5|TRBJ2-3
ASALTAGVLDTQY
>TRBV6-6|TRBJ2-1
ASGRTVDEQF
>TRBV5-5|TRBJ1-4
ASSHGQDGIFEKLF
>TRBV5-1|TRBJ2-7
ASRVDRRNEQY
>TRBV7-9|TRBJ2-7
ASSPPGARTFHEQY
>TRBV18|TRBJ2-7
ASSPSPTRDEQY
>TRBV30|TRBJ2-2
AWDNGGGGELF
>TRBV2|TRBJ2-1
ASRPPGTSGRSHEQF
>TRBV5-1|TRBJ1-2
ASSSGTGMSYT
>TRBV5-4|TRBJ2-2
ASSFRGNTGELF
>TRBV2|TRBJ1-2
ASSGQGNNYGYT
>TRBV27|TRBJ1-5
ASSFGQGVWPQH
>TRBV29-1|TRBJ2-7
SVEVVGTSGSYEQY
>TRBV7-2|TRBJ2-2
ASSPRASGSGGELF
>TRBV28|TRBJ2-7
ASSPPGTERVEQY
>TRBV27|TRBJ2-7
ASSLLATSYEQY
>TRBV28|TRBJ2-5
ASSLRAEPQETQY
>TRBV18|TRBJ2-7
ASSPGLASEQY
>TRBV20-1|TRBJ2-7
SAYRGEQY
>TRBV7-2|TRBJ1-5
ASSTSWGVDQPQH
>TRBV5-8|TRBJ2-7
ASSFRGYEQY
>TRBV5-1|TRBJ2-1
ASSSGTSGGAFDEQF